This T cell receptor (beta chain) was captured in a study of response to subunit inactivated influenza vaccine. From the RT-PCR reads, TCRdb called clonotypes with MiXCR, one entry per CDR3 protein. The sample lists approximately 230,000 distinct CDR3 sequences, 9.5% to 15% occurring once. Study outcomes and limitations: Authors suggested few new T cells are recruited by each seasonal influenza vaccination.

The V segment lost 4 bases and the J segment 6 bases; nucleotides outside the gene matches: 5. The CDR3 totals 15 residues. Germline-derived CDR1 and CDR2 are SGDLS and YYNGEE. Points on this clonotype: Its antigen is as yet unknown.

This specimen consisted of non-naive T cells sorted from PBMCs, obtained about 14 days before vaccination. The chain employs TRBV9 and TRBJ2-1; 12 bases agree with TRBD2. This clonotype was obtained from a man aged 50 or older who received an inactivated influenza vaccine. The CDR3 sequence: CASSQGLAGPNEQFF. CDR3 nucleotide sequence: TGTGCCAGCAGCCAAGGACTAGCGGGGCCCAATGAGCAGTTCTTC.